This is a list of T cell receptor beta chains from one sample in a study of blood T cell repertoires in COVID-19. Produced via immunoSEQ multiplex PCR; TCRdb's table is partial and in-frame only. The table includes roughly 80,000 clones, around 90% detected once. The sequencing input was peripheral blood. These receptors were collected from a human donor in a cohort sampled during active COVID-19. CDR3s include the opening cysteine and the closing phenylalanine or tryptophan. Each record gives: clone size, J gene, D gene, V gene, CDR3 DNA, CDR3 protein. D genes are given only for firm matches. The listing skips clone size in some rows; elsewhere it reads once, few, many or a size class.

size: -
J: TRBJ2-1
D: -
V: TRBV7-6
DNA: TGTGCCAGCAGCCCGACAGCTTACTCCTACAATGAGCAGTTCTTC
CDR3: CASSPTAYSYNEQFF

size: -
J: TRBJ2-2
D: TRBD1
V: TRBV7-8
DNA: TGTGCCAGCAGCTTCAGGGGGTGGGGCACCGGGGAGCTGTTTTTT
CDR3: CASSFRGWGTGELFF

size: -
J: TRBJ2-5
D: TRBD1
V: TRBV27
DNA: TGTGCCAGCAGTTTCAGACAGGGAGACTACCAAGAGACCCAGTACTTC
CDR3: CASSFRQGDYQETQYF

size: -
J: TRBJ2-1
D: -
V: TRBV2
DNA: TGTGCCAGCAGGGAGTTTGCGGAAAGGAACAATGAGCAGTTCTTC
CDR3: CASREFAERNNEQFF

size: -
J: TRBJ2-3
D: TRBD2
V: TRBV2
DNA: TGTGCCAGCAGCGCCCGGGGACTAGCGGCTAGCACAGATACGCAGTATTTT
CDR3: CASSARGLAASTDTQYF

size: -
J: TRBJ2-7
D: -
V: TRBV18
DNA: TGTGCCAGCTCACCTTCAGGGGTCGAGCAGTACTTC
CDR3: CASSPSGVEQYF

size: -
J: TRBJ2-1
D: -
V: TRBV18
DNA: TGTGCCAGCTCACTAGAGCGGGCAAGCTCCTACAATGAGCAGTTCTTC
CDR3: CASSLERASSYNEQFF

size: -
J: TRBJ2-1
D: -
V: TRBV9
DNA: TGTGCCAGCAGCGTAAGCGGGCTTTCCTACAATGAGCAGTTCTTC
CDR3: CASSVSGLSYNEQFF

size: -
J: TRBJ1-1
D: TRBD1
V: TRBV6-5
DNA: TGTGCCAGCAGTTACATGGGACAGCAGGACACTGAAGCTTTCTTT
CDR3: CASSYMGQQDTEAFF

size: -
J: TRBJ2-1
D: -
V: TRBV7-9
DNA: TGTGCCAGCAGCTTAAACAGGCCCCCCGGCAATGAGCAGTTCTTC
CDR3: CASSLNRPPGNEQFF

size: -
J: TRBJ1-2
D: -
V: TRBV28
DNA: TGTGCCAGCTCCACCGGGGGAGCGATTAACTATGGCTACACCTTC
CDR3: CASSTGGAINYGYTF

size: -
J: TRBJ2-7
D: TRBD2
V: TRBV3-1/TRBV3-2
DNA: TGTGCCAGCAGCCGGACTAGCGGACTTTACGAGCAGTACTTC
CDR3: CASSRTSGLYEQYF

size: -
J: TRBJ1-3
D: -
V: TRBV4-1
DNA: TGCGCCAGCAGCCAAACACAGGGAACTGGAAACACCATATATTTT
CDR3: CASSQTQGTGNTIYF

size: -
J: TRBJ2-7
D: TRBD2
V: TRBV5-1
DNA: TGCGCCAGCAGCCAGCTCCGTCCGGGGGGAAGCGAGCAGTACTTC
CDR3: CASSQLRPGGSEQYF

size: few
J: TRBJ1-6
D: -
V: TRBV3-1/TRBV3-2
DNA: TGTGCCAGCAGCCAAGATAGCAGTTATTCACCCCTCCACTTT
CDR3: CASSQDSSYSPLHF

size: -
J: TRBJ2-7
D: TRBD1
V: TRBV29-1
DNA: TGCAGCGTTGAGCCGGGACAGGGTAGGGACGAGCAGTACTTC
CDR3: CSVEPGQGRDEQYF

size: -
J: TRBJ1-2
D: TRBD1
V: TRBV10-2
DNA: TGCGCCAGCAGGGGACAGGGATATGGCTACACCTTC
CDR3: CASRGQGYGYTF

size: -
J: TRBJ2-7
D: -
V: TRBV18
DNA: TGTGCCAGCTCACCGGAGGTTCTTAGCTCCTACGAGCAGTACTTC
CDR3: CASSPEVLSSYEQYF

size: -
J: TRBJ2-5
D: -
V: TRBV5-5
DNA: TGTGCCAGCAGCTTGGGGCCCGGGAGACAAGAGACCCAGTACTTC
CDR3: CASSLGPGRQETQYF

size: -
J: TRBJ2-5
D: TRBD2
V: TRBV6-2/TRBV6-3
DNA: TGTGCCAGCAGTTACTCGAGGGCGGGAGCCCGGGAGACCCAGTACTTC
CDR3: CASSYSRAGARETQYF

size: -
J: TRBJ2-2
D: TRBD1
V: TRBV5-1
DNA: TGCGCCAGCAGCTTACGGGACAGGGGAGGTGGCACCGGGGAGCTGTTTTTT
CDR3: CASSLRDRGGGTGELFF

size: -
J: TRBJ2-4
D: TRBD1
V: TRBV19
DNA: TGTGCCAGTAGTTCCCGATCAGGGGGCGCGTTCCCGTCTGACAAAAACATTCAGTACTTC
CDR3: CASSSRSGGAFPSDKNIQYF

size: few
J: TRBJ2-7
D: TRBD1
V: TRBV27
DNA: TGTGCCAGCAGTTTAGGGACAGGAGGGAGCCACGAGCAGTACTTC
CDR3: CASSLGTGGSHEQYF

size: -
J: TRBJ1-2
D: TRBD1
V: TRBV18
DNA: TGTGCCAGCTCACTAAGAGAGGGGGCCAACTATGGCTACACCTTC
CDR3: CASSLREGANYGYTF

size: -
J: TRBJ1-4
D: TRBD1
V: TRBV29-1
DNA: TGCAGCGTTGGGGGACAGAGTGATGAAAAACTGTTTTTT
CDR3: CSVGGQSDEKLFF

size: -
J: TRBJ1-1
D: TRBD1
V: TRBV28
DNA: TGTGCCAGCAGTCCCCCGGGACAGGGGGCTACTGAAGCTTTCTTT
CDR3: CASSPPGQGATEAFF

size: -
J: TRBJ1-1
D: TRBD1
V: TRBV24-1
DNA: TGTGCCACCCAAGGGGCAGGGGGCTTCGACACTGAAGCTTTCTTT
CDR3: CATQGAGGFDTEAFF

size: -
J: TRBJ2-1
D: TRBD2
V: TRBV20-1
DNA: TGCAGTGCTAGTGCACTAGCGGGTATAAACAATGAGCAGTTCTTC
CDR3: CSASALAGINNEQFF

size: -
J: TRBJ1-1
D: TRBD1
V: TRBV4-1
DNA: TGCGCCAGCAGCCGCCGACAGGGGGCGAAGCCAGACACTGAAGCTTTCTTT
CDR3: CASSRRQGAKPDTEAFF

size: few
J: TRBJ2-1
D: TRBD2
V: TRBV14
DNA: TGTGCCAGCAGCCAAGCACTAGCGGGTGTCTTAGAGCAGTTCTTC
CDR3: CASSQALAGVLEQFF

size: -
J: TRBJ2-3
D: -
V: TRBV5-6
DNA: TGTGCCAGCAGATACGCCGGGACTCAGCCCGCAGATACGCAGTATTTT
CDR3: CASRYAGTQPADTQYF

size: -
J: TRBJ2-7
D: TRBD1
V: TRBV11-2
DNA: TGTGCCAGCAGCAAGGATGGGACAGGGGCCTCATACCCCTACGAGCAGTACTTC
CDR3: CASSKDGTGASYPYEQYF

size: -
J: TRBJ2-1
D: -
V: TRBV4-1
DNA: TGCGCCAGCAGCCAAGATGGGTCAGGTTACAATGAGCAGTTCTTC
CDR3: CASSQDGSGYNEQFF

size: -
J: TRBJ2-7
D: TRBD2
V: TRBV5-6
DNA: TGTGCCAGCAGCCTCTTCTTAGGCCGCGGGGGGGAGTACGAGCAGTACTTC
CDR3: CASSLFLGRGGEYEQYF

size: once
J: TRBJ2-1
D: TRBD2
V: TRBV9
DNA: TGTGCCAGCAGCGTGAGTAGCGGGAGTGAGCAGTTCTTC
CDR3: CASSVSSGSEQFF

size: -
J: TRBJ2-7
D: TRBD2
V: TRBV7-3
DNA: TGTGCCAGCAGCTTAAATCCCCCGAATAGCGGGGGGCCCCCCTACGAGCAGTACTTC
CDR3: CASSLNPPNSGGPPYEQYF

size: once
J: TRBJ2-4
D: TRBD2
V: TRBV7-2
DNA: TGTGCCAGCAGCTCAGGACTAGCGGGAGCCATTCAGTACTTC
CDR3: CASSSGLAGAIQYF

size: once
J: TRBJ2-7
D: TRBD1
V: TRBV19
DNA: TGTGCCAGTAGTCAAGGACAGGGGAGGCCTCTCGAGCAGTACTTC
CDR3: CASSQGQGRPLEQYF

size: -
J: TRBJ2-3
D: TRBD1
V: TRBV5-1
DNA: TGCGCCAGCAGCTTGGCGGGACAGAGCACAGATACGCAGTATTTT
CDR3: CASSLAGQSTDTQYF

size: few
J: TRBJ1-3
D: TRBD1
V: TRBV10-1
DNA: TGCGCCAGCAGTGAATACGGCAGGGGGACAGGAAACACCATATATTTT
CDR3: CASSEYGRGTGNTIYF

size: -
J: TRBJ2-7
D: -
V: TRBV3-1/TRBV3-2
DNA: TGTGCCAGCAGCCAATTGTCCAGATACGAGCAGTACTTC
CDR3: CASSQLSRYEQYF

size: -
J: TRBJ2-3
D: TRBD2
V: TRBV11-2
DNA: TGTGCCAGCAGCACCCGGTCGGGGGGGCGAAATACGCAGTATTTT
CDR3: CASSTRSGGRNTQYF

size: -
J: TRBJ2-3
D: -
V: TRBV29-1
DNA: TGCAGCGCCGCGGGGTCGGATACGCAGTATTTT
CDR3: CSAAGSDTQYF

size: -
J: TRBJ2-3
D: TRBD2
V: TRBV11-3
DNA: TGTGCCAGCAGGCGACGAGCGGGAGGCACAGATACGCAGTATTTT
CDR3: CASRRRAGGTDTQYF

size: -
J: TRBJ1-5
D: TRBD1
V: TRBV5-6
DNA: TGTGCCAGCAGCTTGACAGGGGGAAATCAGCCCCAGCATTTT
CDR3: CASSLTGGNQPQHF

size: -
J: TRBJ2-1
D: -
V: TRBV9
DNA: TGTGCCAGCAGCGTATGGGGGGATAACTACAATGAGCAGTTCTTC
CDR3: CASSVWGDNYNEQFF

size: -
J: TRBJ2-1
D: -
V: TRBV3-1/TRBV3-2
DNA: TGTGCCAGCAGCCGTGGAGGGGCTAGCGAGAAGCAGTTCTTC
CDR3: CASSRGGASEKQFF

size: -
J: TRBJ2-3
D: -
V: TRBV27
DNA: TGTGCCAGCAGTTTATGGCCAGGAACAGATACGCAGTATTTT
CDR3: CASSLWPGTDTQYF